A selection of T cell receptor beta chains follows, all from one sample in a study of shared T cell receptors in the human thymus. Here immunoSEQ multiplex PCR was the method, and the copy in TCRdb shows in-frame clones only, minus some. The profile shows over 450,000 clones, about four fifths of them singletons. These sequences were also reported in another study, on human thymus T cells.

Sequencing input: thymocytes. All receptors come from a boy in the first two years of life with a congenital heart defect. The CDR3 runs from the conserved cysteine through the conserved F or W. A D gene is named only where the DNA matches it firmly. The size entry is marked missing in some rows and otherwise reads once, few, many or a size class.

clone_size: few; d_call: -; j_call: TRBJ2-1; v_call: TRBV12-5; cdr3_aa: CASGSGQDDSNEQFF; cdr3_nt: TGTGCTAGTGGTTCCGGACAAGATGACTCCAATGAGCAGTTCTTC
clone_size: -; d_call: -; j_call: TRBJ2-7; v_call: TRBV20-1; cdr3_aa: CSARLNYEQYF; cdr3_nt: TGCAGTGCTAGACTTAACTACGAGCAGTACTTC
clone_size: -; d_call: TRBD2; j_call: TRBJ2-2; v_call: TRBV28; cdr3_aa: CASSLPGRRNTGELFF; cdr3_nt: TGTGCCAGCAGTTTACCCGGGAGGAGGAACACCGGGGAGCTGTTTTTT
clone_size: -; d_call: TRBD2; j_call: TRBJ2-7; v_call: TRBV6-1; cdr3_aa: CASSEQGAGAYEQYF; cdr3_nt: TGTGCCAGCAGTGAGCAGGGTGCGGGAGCCTACGAGCAGTACTTC
clone_size: -; d_call: -; j_call: TRBJ2-5; v_call: TRBV28; cdr3_aa: CASSLSERAGETQYF; cdr3_nt: TGTGCCAGCAGTTTATCGGAAAGGGCGGGGGAGACCCAGTACTTC
clone_size: -; d_call: TRBD2; j_call: TRBJ2-7; v_call: TRBV7-2; cdr3_aa: CASSRGTSGAPLQYEQYF; cdr3_nt: TGTGCCAGCAGCCGAGGGACTAGCGGAGCCCCCCTCCAGTACGAGCAGTACTTC
clone_size: few; d_call: -; j_call: TRBJ2-2; v_call: TRBV15; cdr3_aa: CATSRERGTTGELFF; cdr3_nt: TGTGCCACCAGCAGAGAAAGGGGTACCACCGGGGAGCTGTTTTTT
clone_size: few; d_call: -; j_call: TRBJ2-1; v_call: TRBV29-1; cdr3_aa: CSVEDLHEQFF; cdr3_nt: TGCAGCGTTGAAGATCTCCATGAGCAGTTCTTC
clone_size: -; d_call: TRBD1; j_call: TRBJ2-7; v_call: TRBV6-5; cdr3_aa: CASSYSPGGSGGEQYF; cdr3_nt: TGTGCCAGCAGTTACTCTCCAGGGGGCTCAGGCGGCGAGCAGTACTTC
clone_size: -; d_call: TRBD2; j_call: TRBJ2-3; v_call: TRBV4-2; cdr3_aa: CASSQGIAGVGTDTQYF; cdr3_nt: TGTGCCAGCAGCCAAGGGATAGCGGGAGTCGGCACAGATACGCAGTATTTT
clone_size: few; d_call: TRBD1; j_call: TRBJ1-1; v_call: TRBV19; cdr3_aa: CASSPRTGTEAFF; cdr3_nt: TGTGCCAGTAGTCCCCGGACAGGAACTGAAGCTTTCTTT
clone_size: -; d_call: TRBD1; j_call: TRBJ2-1; v_call: TRBV20-1; cdr3_aa: CVPRQGGEQFF; cdr3_nt: TGCGTGCCTAGACAGGGGGGTGAGCAGTTCTTC
clone_size: -; d_call: TRBD2; j_call: TRBJ2-1; v_call: TRBV18; cdr3_aa: CASSPQTSGRSDEQFF; cdr3_nt: TGTGCCAGCTCACCGCAGACTAGCGGGAGGTCGGATGAGCAGTTCTTC
clone_size: -; d_call: -; j_call: TRBJ1-4; v_call: TRBV5-5; cdr3_aa: CASSGNRGREKLFF; cdr3_nt: TGTGCCAGCAGCGGTAATAGGGGCCGCGAAAAACTGTTTTTT
clone_size: -; d_call: TRBD1; j_call: TRBJ2-7; v_call: TRBV19; cdr3_aa: CAAGQGFDEQYF; cdr3_nt: TGTGCGGCCGGACAGGGTTTCGACGAGCAGTACTTC
clone_size: -; d_call: -; j_call: TRBJ2-7; v_call: TRBV28; cdr3_aa: CASSSGHSYEQYF; cdr3_nt: TGTGCCAGCAGTTCAGGACATTCCTACGAGCAGTACTTC
clone_size: -; d_call: TRBD2; j_call: TRBJ2-5; v_call: TRBV7-4; cdr3_aa: CASSLNPLLAGGPETQYF; cdr3_nt: TGTGCCAGCAGCTTAAATCCCCTACTAGCGGGAGGACCAGAGACCCAGTACTTC
clone_size: -; d_call: TRBD1; j_call: TRBJ2-5; v_call: TRBV5-4; cdr3_aa: CASSPDRSRETQYF; cdr3_nt: TGTGCCAGCAGCCCGGACAGGTCGAGGGAGACCCAGTACTTC
clone_size: -; d_call: TRBD1; j_call: TRBJ1-4; v_call: TRBV28; cdr3_aa: CASSAGQGCEKLFF; cdr3_nt: TGTGCCAGCAGTGCGGGACAGGGTTGTGAAAAACTGTTTTTT
clone_size: -; d_call: TRBD1; j_call: TRBJ2-5; v_call: TRBV30; cdr3_aa: CAWSIDRGLKETQYF; cdr3_nt: TGTGCCTGGAGTATTGACAGGGGGCTGAAAGAGACCCAGTACTTC
clone_size: -; d_call: -; j_call: TRBJ2-7; v_call: TRBV6-1; cdr3_aa: CASSEGVGRAIYEQYF; cdr3_nt: TGTGCCAGCAGTGAAGGTGTGGGGAGAGCCATCTACGAGCAGTACTTC
clone_size: -; d_call: TRBD2; j_call: TRBJ2-1; v_call: TRBV30; cdr3_aa: CARLGLAVPHSYNEQFF; cdr3_nt: TGTGCCCGGTTGGGACTAGCGGTTCCTCACTCTTACAATGAGCAGTTCTTC
clone_size: -; d_call: -; j_call: TRBJ1-6; v_call: TRBV4-2; cdr3_aa: CASSQGWGLYNSPLHF; cdr3_nt: TGTGCCAGCAGCCAAGGTTGGGGCCTCTATAATTCACCCCTCCACTTT
clone_size: -; d_call: TRBD1; j_call: TRBJ2-5; v_call: TRBV7-9; cdr3_aa: CASSPLGTEGETQYF; cdr3_nt: TGTGCCAGCAGCCCCCTCGGGACAGAGGGGGAGACCCAGTACTTC
clone_size: -; d_call: TRBD1; j_call: TRBJ2-5; v_call: TRBV5-1; cdr3_aa: CASSQGDREETQYF; cdr3_nt: TGCGCCAGCAGCCAAGGGGACAGGGAAGAGACCCAGTACTTC
clone_size: -; d_call: TRBD1; j_call: TRBJ2-7; v_call: TRBV11-2; cdr3_aa: CASSLELDRGSIVAYEQYF; cdr3_nt: TGTGCCAGCAGCTTAGAGCTCGACAGGGGGTCCATCGTGGCCTACGAGCAGTACTTC